Listed here are 23 T cell receptor beta chains from one sample, sequenced in a study of blood T cell repertoires in COVID-19. Only in-frame clones appear in the TCRdb table, and some are missing; sequencing was by immunoSEQ multiplex PCR. The sample gives roughly 500,000 clones, 88% of which show up once; approximately 1.8% is in the top ten. The sequenced sample was PBMCs or T cells enriched from blood (not recorded which). The receptors shown here come from a woman in her forties who had recovered from COVID-19.

J is TRBJ1-2 and V is TRBV6-2 or TRBV6-3, with unresolved D. V was trimmed by 2 bases and J by 4 bases, leaving 26 bases between them. The CDR3 length is 19 residues. CDR1 is MNHEY and CDR2 is SVGEGT in the germline V gene. The CDR3 bases are TGTGCCAGCAGTTACCCCATCGGGGATATCGGACTCGACGGCTATGGCTACACCTTC. Translating gives CASSYPIGDIGLDGYGYTF.

This chain uses TRBV14 with TRBJ1-2; 9 bases fit TRBD1. CDR1 SGHDN and CDR2 FVKESK come from the germline V gene. The V and J ends lost 6 bases and 3 bases, in that order; junction bases with no gene match: 11. CDR3 length: 16 amino acids. CDR3 in amino acids: CASRRTLQGADYGYTF. DNA of the CDR3: TGTGCCAGCAGGAGAACCTTACAGGGGGCGGACTATGGCTACACCTTC.

The chain couples TRBV6-1 to TRBJ2-1; 7 nucleotides agree with TRBD1. J was trimmed by 0 bases and V by 4 bases; bases with no gene match: 6. This CDR3 spans 16 amino acids. Germline CDR1 is MNHNS and CDR2 is SASEGT. CDR3: CASSAPRDSSYNEQFF. The DNA of the CDR3 is TGTGCCAGCAGTGCGCCCCGGGACAGCTCCTACAATGAGCAGTTCTTC.

The chain has TRBV5-1 and TRBJ2-5; 8 bases line up with TRBD1. This CDR3 has 14 residues. Germline assignment: CDR1 SGHRS and CDR2 YFSETQ. After removal of 1 base from V and 2 bases from J, the junction contained 1 base not matched to a gene. The CDR3 bases are TGCGCCAGCAGCTTGAGGACAGGGCAAGAGACCCAGTACTTC. Amino acids: CASSLRTGQETQYF.

A word on this clone: Different DNA sequences within this sample yield the same CDR3. The V gene is TRBV20-1, the J gene TRBJ1-1; 7 positions agree with TRBD1. CDR1 and CDR2 (germline): DFQATT, SNEGSKA (reference sequence). With V trimmed by 5 bases and J by 6 bases, 3 bases remained unmatched. The CDR3 extends over 11 amino acids. The CDR3: CSAGGQAEAFF. The CDR3, as DNA: TGCAGTGCTGGTGGACAGGCTGAAGCTTTCTTT.

This clone was observed a single time. The chain joins TRBV27 to TRBJ2-7; TRBD1 might be the D (6 bases). The germline V gene has CDR1 MNHEY and CDR2 SMNVEV (reference sequence). CDR3 length equals 14 residues. The V and J ends lost 3 bases and 2 bases respectively, with 11 bases between them. The DNA of the CDR3 is TGTGCCAGCAGTTTCTCCGGGGACACCTACGAGCAGTACTTC. Amino acids: CASSFSGDTYEQYF.

This clone was counted only a few times. The J gene is TRBJ1-1, the V gene TRBV27; tentatively, D is TRBD1 (5 bases). This CDR3 contains 15 residues. The germline CDR1 and CDR2 sequences are MNHEY and SMNVEV (reference sequence). Trimming pared 10 bases from V and 5 bases from J, leaving 23 bases between. In nucleotides, the CDR3 is TGTGCCACCATAACCCAGGGTTGGCGAGGAACTGAAGCTTTCTTT. It specifies CATITQGWRGTEAFF.

This rearrangement joins TRBV18 to TRBJ1-4, with a possible D match to TRBD1 (5 bases). The V end lost 3 bases, the J end lost 7 bases, and 12 bases lay between the germline ends. Germline CDR1 and CDR2: KGHSH and LQKENI. This CDR3 contains 14 residues. The DNA for the CDR3 is TGTGCCAGCTCACCCTCGGGTAGGGGTGAAAAACTGTTTTTT. Amino acid sequence: CASSPSGRGEKLFF.

The chain uses TRBV4-3 and TRBJ1-5, with a tentative D call TRBD1 (5 bases). This CDR3 has 15 amino acids. Germline V gene sequence: CDR1 LGHNA, CDR2 YSLEER. V lost 0 bases and J lost 4, with 10 bases in between. Written as DNA, the CDR3 is TGCGCCAGCAGCCAAGAGTTGCAGGGTAATCAGCCCCAGCATTTT. This sequence encodes CASSQELQGNQPQHF.

V is TRBV21-1 and J is TRBJ2-1; the table's D call TRBD2 went unverified against the DNA. TRBV21-1 is given as a pseudogene. The CDR3 runs 12 residues. CDR3 DNA sequence: TGTGCCAGCAGCATCTATGCCAATGAGCAGTTCTTC. It is translated as CASSIYANEQFF.

V is TRBV7-8 and J is TRBJ2-5, with D unclear. This CDR3 is built from 13 residues. Germline V CDR1 and CDR2: SGHVS, FQNEAQ. The V end was cut by 5 bases, the J end by 4 bases, with 11 bases between. The CDR3 region is CASSPRVGETQYF. Here the CDR3 DNA reads TGTGCCAGCAGCCCTCGGGTGGGAGAGACCCAGTACTTC.

The gene calls are TRBV9 and TRBJ2-1; D unclear. Germline CDR1 is SGDLS and CDR2 is YYNGEE. This CDR3 is built from 15 residues. Between the trimmed V and J ends, which lost 0 bases and 5 bases, there was a span of 12 bases. The CDR3 sequence is CASSVVPTRDNEQFF. DNA for the CDR3: TGTGCCAGCAGCGTAGTTCCAACACGGGACAATGAGCAGTTCTTC.

This rearrangement joins TRBV11-1 to TRBJ1-1, with D possibly matching TRBD1 (6 bases). Deletions cut 5 bases from V and 4 bases from J, with 11 bases between. Looked up from germline, CDR1 is SGHAT and CDR2 is FQDESV (reference sequence). This CDR3 is 13 amino acids long. The CDR3 region is CASSPGGRTEAFF. For the CDR3, the DNA is TGTGCCAGCAGCCCGGGGGGGCGCACTGAAGCTTTCTTT.

J is TRBJ1-1 and V is TRBV24-1; 8 positions agree with TRBD1. V trimming: 7 bases; J trimming: 0 bases; junction bases outside the gene matches: 6. This CDR3 is built from 15 residues. CDR1 KGHDR and CDR2 SFDVKD come from the germline V gene. The CDR3 nucleotides read TGTGCCACCAGGGCAGGGGGCGGGGTGAACACTGAAGCTTTCTTT. Its translation is CATRAGGGVNTEAFF.

The chain is built from TRBV24-1 and TRBJ2-5; TRBD1 agrees at 12 bases. Germline values: CDR1 KGHDR, CDR2 SFDVKD. CDR3 length: 17 residues. V lost 3 bases, J lost 5 bases, and 9 bases stayed unmatched. CDR3 in amino acids: CATSDPTGTGGMETQYF. DNA for the CDR3: TGTGCCACCAGTGATCCCACCGGGACAGGGGGCATGGAGACCCAGTACTTC.

This chain uses TRBV6-2 or TRBV6-3 with TRBJ1-1, with 7 bases aligning to TRBD1. Germline lookup yields CDR1 MNHEY and CDR2 SVGEGT. The V and J ends lost 5 bases and 3 bases, in that order; junction bases with no gene match: 3. The CDR3 is made up of 13 amino acids. For the CDR3, the DNA is TGTGCCAGCAGTGCCACAGGGGACACTGAAGCTTTCTTT. Encoded protein: CASSATGDTEAFF.

The V gene is TRBV5-1, the J gene TRBJ1-2; D may be TRBD1 (5 bases). The CDR3 loop spans 16 amino acids. Germline CDR1 SGHRS, CDR2 YFSETQ. V was shortened by 2 bases and J by 0 bases, with 14 bases between the two germline ends. The CDR3: CASSFDRQSTNYGYTF. The CDR3 coding sequence is TGCGCCAGCAGCTTCGACAGACAGTCTACTAACTATGGCTACACCTTC. Full variable domain (remainder filled in from reference TRBV5-1 and TRBJ1-2): KAGVTQTPRYLIKTRGQQVTLSCSPISGHRSVSWYQQTPGQGLQFLFEYFSETQRNKGNFPGRFSGRQFSNSRSEMNVSTLELGDSALYLCASSFDRQSTNYGYTFGSGTRLTVV.

V usage is TRBV27 and J usage is TRBJ1-2; 8 bases are a match to TRBD1. The V gene end was trimmed by 5 bases and the J gene end by 6 bases; junction bases not matched to a gene: 14. The CDR3 contains 16 residues. Germline CDR1 MNHEY, CDR2 SMNVEV (reference sequence). CDR3 sequence reads: CASSRTGFQSSNGYTF. CDR3 sequence (DNA): TGTGCCAGCAGTAGGACAGGGTTTCAAAGTTCCAATGGCTACACCTTC.

This chain connects TRBV5-6 to TRBJ1-3; TRBD1 matches 7 bases. CDR1 SGHDT and CDR2 YYEEEE come from the germline V gene. The ends lost 8 bases at V and 2 bases at J; junction bases unmatched: 7. The CDR3 sequence is 14 residues long. CDR3 residues: CASRPGQTGNTIYF. Here the CDR3 DNA reads TGTGCCAGTAGACCGGGACAGACTGGAAACACCATATATTTT.

This chain uses TRBV3-1 (or the pseudogene TRBV3-2) with TRBJ2-1; TRBD2 matches 10 bases. This CDR3 comprises 15 residues. J lost 5 bases, V lost 4 bases, and 5 bases had no gene match. Germline V lookup: CDR1 LGHDT, CDR2 YNNKEL (reference sequence). Here the CDR3 DNA reads TGTGCCAGCAGCCTCGGGACTAGCGCTAACAATGAGCAGTTCTTC. Translating it yields CASSLGTSANNEQFF.

To note about this clone: At the DNA level, this CDR3 is encoded by other sequences in the same sample as well. The chain carries TRBV5-1 and TRBJ2-1; 10 nucleotides match TRBD2. The V gene's germline CDR1 is SGHRS and CDR2 YFSETQ. The CDR3 contains 15 residues. After removal of 0 bases from V and 4 bases from J, the junction contained 1 base not matched to a gene. The CDR3 bases are TGCGCCAGCAGCTTGGTAGCGGGAGGTTACAATGAGCAGTTCTTC. Protein sequence: CASSLVAGGYNEQFF.

The genes are TRBV7-2 and TRBJ2-1, with D possibly matching TRBD2 (6 bases). The CDR3 contains 14 residues. Germline loops: CDR1 SGHTA, CDR2 FQGNSA. V lost 5 bases, J lost 9 bases, and 17 bases lay in between. This chain's CDR3 is CASSTGLRVGEQFF. CDR3 nucleotides: TGTGCCAGCAGCACTGGACTAAGAGTAGGTGAGCAGTTCTTC.

V usage is TRBV29-1 and J usage is TRBJ1-2; 8 nucleotides match TRBD1. CDR1 is SQVTM and CDR2 is ANQGSEA in the germline V gene. Losses at the gene ends were 7 bases for V and 4 bases for J; bases not matched to a gene: 11. This CDR3 is 14 amino acids long. CDR3 sequence: CSADPQGEVYGYTF. For the CDR3, the DNA is TGCAGCGCCGATCCACAGGGGGAAGTCTATGGCTACACCTTC. The full variable domain, completed using reference TRBV29-1 and TRBJ1-2, is SAVISQKPSRDICQRGTSLTIQCQVDSQVTMMFWYRQQPGQSLTLIATANQGSEATYESGFVIDKFPISRPNLTFSTLTVSNMSPEDSSIYLCSADPQGEVYGYTFGSGTRLTVV.